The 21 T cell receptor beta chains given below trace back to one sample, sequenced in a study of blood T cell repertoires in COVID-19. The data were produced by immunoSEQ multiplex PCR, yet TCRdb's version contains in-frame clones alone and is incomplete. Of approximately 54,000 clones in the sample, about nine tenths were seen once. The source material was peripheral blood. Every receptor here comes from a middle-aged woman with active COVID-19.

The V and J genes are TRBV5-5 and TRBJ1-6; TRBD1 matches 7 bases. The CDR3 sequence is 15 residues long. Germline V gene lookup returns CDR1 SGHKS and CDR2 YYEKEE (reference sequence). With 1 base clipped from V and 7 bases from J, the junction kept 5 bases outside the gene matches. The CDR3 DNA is TGTGCCAGCAGCTTGTACGGGACAGACAATTCACCCCTCCACTTT. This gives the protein CASSLYGTDNSPLHF.

In nucleotides, the CDR3 is TGTGCCAGTAGCCATAGCGGGGGGGCCCAAGAGACCCAGTACTTC. This sequence encodes CASSHSGGAQETQYF. The chain uses TRBV19 and TRBJ2-5; the match to TRBD2 covers 11 bases. Trimming cost V 6 bases and J 1 base; bases outside gene matches: 4. This CDR3 is 15 amino acids long. CDR1 is LNHDA, CDR2 SQIVND, per germline (reference sequence).

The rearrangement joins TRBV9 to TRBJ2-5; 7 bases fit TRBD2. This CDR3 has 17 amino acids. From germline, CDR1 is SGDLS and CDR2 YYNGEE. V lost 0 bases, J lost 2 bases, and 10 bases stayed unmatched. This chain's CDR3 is CASSVGGVAGGQETQYF. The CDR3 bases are TGTGCCAGCAGCGTAGGTGGGGTAGCGGGCGGTCAAGAGACCCAGTACTTC.

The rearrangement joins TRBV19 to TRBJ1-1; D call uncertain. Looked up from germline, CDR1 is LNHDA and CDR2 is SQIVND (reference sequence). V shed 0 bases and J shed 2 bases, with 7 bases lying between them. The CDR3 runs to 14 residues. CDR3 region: CASSIETGNTEAFF. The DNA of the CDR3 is TGTGCCAGTAGTATAGAGACGGGAAACACTGAAGCTTTCTTT.

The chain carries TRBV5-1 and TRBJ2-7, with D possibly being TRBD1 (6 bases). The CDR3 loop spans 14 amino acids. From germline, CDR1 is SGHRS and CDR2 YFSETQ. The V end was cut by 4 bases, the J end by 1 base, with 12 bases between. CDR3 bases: TGCGCCAGCAGCCTCGGGACATTTTCCTACGAGCAGTACTTC. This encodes CASSLGTFSYEQYF. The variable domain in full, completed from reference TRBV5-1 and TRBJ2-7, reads KAGVTQTPRYLIKTRGQQVTLSCSPISGHRSVSWYQQTPGQGLQFLFEYFSETQRNKGNFPGRFSGRQFSNSRSEMNVSTLELGDSALYLCASSLGTFSYEQYFGPGTRLTVT.

Written as DNA, the CDR3 is TGTGCCAGCAGTTTGACGAGGACTAGCGGGGGGTCAGATACGCAGTATTTT. Protein sequence: CASSLTRTSGGSDTQYF. The chain joins TRBV27 to TRBJ2-3; 14 bases match TRBD2. The CDR3 has 17 amino acids. Germline V CDR1 and CDR2: MNHEY, SMNVEV (reference sequence). The V gene end was trimmed by 3 bases and the J gene end by 4 bases; junction bases not matched to a gene: 6.

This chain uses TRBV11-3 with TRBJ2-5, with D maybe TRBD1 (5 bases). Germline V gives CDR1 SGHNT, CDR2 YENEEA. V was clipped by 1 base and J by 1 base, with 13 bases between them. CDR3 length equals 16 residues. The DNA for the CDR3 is TGTGCCAGCAGCTTAGGCCCCTGGGGCGGCCAAGAGACCCAGTACTTC. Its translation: CASSLGPWGGQETQYF.

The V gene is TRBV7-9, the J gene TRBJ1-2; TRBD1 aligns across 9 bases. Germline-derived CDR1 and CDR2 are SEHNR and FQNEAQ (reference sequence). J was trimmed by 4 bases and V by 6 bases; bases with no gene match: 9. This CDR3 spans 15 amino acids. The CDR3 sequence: CASSTGGGFAYGYTF. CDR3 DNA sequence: TGTGCCAGCAGTACAGGGGGCGGTTTTGCCTATGGCTACACCTTC.

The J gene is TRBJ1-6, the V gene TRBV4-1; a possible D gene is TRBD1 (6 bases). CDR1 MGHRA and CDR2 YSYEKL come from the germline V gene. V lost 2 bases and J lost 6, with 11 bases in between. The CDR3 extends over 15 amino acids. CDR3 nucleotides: TGCGCCAGCAGCCAACAAGACAGGATTAATTCACCCCTCCACTTT. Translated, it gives CASSQQDRINSPLHF.

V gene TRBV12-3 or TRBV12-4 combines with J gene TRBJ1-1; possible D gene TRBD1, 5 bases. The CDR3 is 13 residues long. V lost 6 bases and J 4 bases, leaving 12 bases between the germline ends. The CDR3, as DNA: TGTGCCAGCAGGCCCAGGGTCAGCACTGAAGCTTTCTTT. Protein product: CASRPRVSTEAFF.

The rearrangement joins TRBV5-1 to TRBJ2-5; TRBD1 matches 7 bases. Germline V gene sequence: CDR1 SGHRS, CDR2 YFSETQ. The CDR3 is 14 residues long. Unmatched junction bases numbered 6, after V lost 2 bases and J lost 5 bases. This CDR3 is CASSFWGTEETQYF. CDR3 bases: TGCGCCAGCAGCTTTTGGGGGACAGAGGAGACCCAGTACTTC.

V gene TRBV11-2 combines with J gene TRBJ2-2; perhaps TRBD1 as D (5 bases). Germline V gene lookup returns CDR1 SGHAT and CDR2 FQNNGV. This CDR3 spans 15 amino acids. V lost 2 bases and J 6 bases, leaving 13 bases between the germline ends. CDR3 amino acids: CASSLYIRVAGELFF. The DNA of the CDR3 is TGTGCCAGCAGCTTATATATCAGGGTAGCCGGGGAGCTGTTTTTT. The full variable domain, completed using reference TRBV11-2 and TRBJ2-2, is EAGVAQSPRYKIIEKRQSVAFWCNPISGHATLYWYQQILGQGPKLLIQFQNNGVVDDSQLPKDRFSAERLKGVDSTLKIQPAKLEDSAVYLCASSLYIRVAGELFFGEGSRLTVL.

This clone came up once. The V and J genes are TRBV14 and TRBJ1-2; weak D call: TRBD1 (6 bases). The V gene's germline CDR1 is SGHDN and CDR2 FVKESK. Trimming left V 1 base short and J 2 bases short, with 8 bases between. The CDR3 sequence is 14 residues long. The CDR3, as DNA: TGTGCCAGCAGCCAAGCTGACAGGAACTATGGCTACACCTTC. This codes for CASSQADRNYGYTF.

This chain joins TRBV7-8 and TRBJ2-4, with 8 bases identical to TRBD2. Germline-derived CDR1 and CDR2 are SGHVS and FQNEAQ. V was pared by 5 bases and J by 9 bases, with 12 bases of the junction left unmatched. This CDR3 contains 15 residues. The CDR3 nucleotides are TGTGCCAGCAGCCTCACCGGGACTAGATGGGGCATTCAGTACTTC. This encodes CASSLTGTRWGIQYF. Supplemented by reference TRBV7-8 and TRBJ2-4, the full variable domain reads GAGVSQSPRYKVAKRGQDVALRCDPISGHVSLFWYQQALGQGPEFLTYFQNEAQLDKSGLPSDRFFAERPEGSVSTLKIQRTQQEDSAVYLCASSLTGTRWGIQYFGAGTRLSVL.

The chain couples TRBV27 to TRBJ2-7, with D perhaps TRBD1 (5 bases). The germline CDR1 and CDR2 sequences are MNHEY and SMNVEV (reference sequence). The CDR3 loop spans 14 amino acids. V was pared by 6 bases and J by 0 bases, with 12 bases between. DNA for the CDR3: TGTGCCAGCAGCCCGATAGACAGCTCCTACGAGCAGTACTTC. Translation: CASSPIDSSYEQYF.

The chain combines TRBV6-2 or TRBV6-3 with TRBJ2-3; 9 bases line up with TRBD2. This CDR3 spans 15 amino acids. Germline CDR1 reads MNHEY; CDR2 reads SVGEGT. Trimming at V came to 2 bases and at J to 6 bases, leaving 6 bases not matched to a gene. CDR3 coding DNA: TGTGCCAGCAGTTACCCGCGGGGGGGGTTGGATACGCAGTATTTT. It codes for CASSYPRGGLDTQYF.

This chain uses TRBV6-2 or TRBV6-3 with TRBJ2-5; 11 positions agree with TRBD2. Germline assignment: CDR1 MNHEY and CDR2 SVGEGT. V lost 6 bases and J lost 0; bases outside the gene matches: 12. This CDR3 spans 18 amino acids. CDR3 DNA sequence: TGTGCCAGCAGCCGAGGGCCCACTAGCGGGGGCTACCAAGAGACCCAGTACTTC. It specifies CASSRGPTSGGYQETQYF.

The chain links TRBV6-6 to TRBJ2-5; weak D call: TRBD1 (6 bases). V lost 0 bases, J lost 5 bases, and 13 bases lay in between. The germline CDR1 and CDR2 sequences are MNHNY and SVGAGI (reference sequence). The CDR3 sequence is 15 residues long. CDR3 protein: CASSYSFQGSETQYF. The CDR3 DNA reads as TGTGCCAGCAGTTACTCGTTTCAGGGGTCGGAGACCCAGTACTTC.

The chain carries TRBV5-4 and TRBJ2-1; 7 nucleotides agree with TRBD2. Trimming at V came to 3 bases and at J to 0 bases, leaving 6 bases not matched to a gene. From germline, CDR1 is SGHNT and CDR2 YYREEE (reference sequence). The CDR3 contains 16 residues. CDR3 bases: TGTGCCAGCAGCTCAATGTGGGGGGGCTCCTACAATGAGCAGTTCTTC. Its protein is CASSSMWGGSYNEQFF.

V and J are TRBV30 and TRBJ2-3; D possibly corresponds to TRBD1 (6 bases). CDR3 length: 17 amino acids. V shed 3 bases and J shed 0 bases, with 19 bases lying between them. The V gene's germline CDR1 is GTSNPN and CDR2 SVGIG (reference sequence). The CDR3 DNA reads TGTGCCTGGAGAGGTAGATGGGGGCAATCTAGCACAGATACGCAGTATTTT. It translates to CAWRGRWGQSSTDTQYF.

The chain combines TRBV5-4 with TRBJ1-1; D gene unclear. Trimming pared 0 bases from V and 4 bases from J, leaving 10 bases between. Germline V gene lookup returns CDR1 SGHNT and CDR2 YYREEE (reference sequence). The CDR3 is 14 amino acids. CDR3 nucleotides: TGTGCCAGCAGCTTGGATGTGGAGGGCACTGAAGCTTTCTTT. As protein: CASSLDVEGTEAFF.